This TCR beta chain was captured by sequencing in a study of T cell clonality in common variable immunodeficiency. Study results and caveats: CVID subjects showed higher TCRbeta clonality than healthy controls. Common variable immunodeficiency TCR beta sequences reportedly had fewer deletions and N-nucleotide insertions.

This clone has only a few counts. Its specificity is unknown. The read finishes 3 residues shy of the CDR3 end, and the germline J gene is used to complete it. CVID and control samples used equivalent genomic DNA input. The repertoire was sequenced with immunoSEQ multiplex PCR; TCRdb's copy has only in-frame clones and lacks some. Singletons are absent from the sample, which has about 18,000 clones. Germline lookup yields CDR1 SEHNR and CDR2 FQNEAQ (reference sequence). The CDR3 has 13 amino acids. Of CVID subjects, under 16 were female and 29 male, mean age around 36. This TCR came from a human donor with common variable immunodeficiency. The sequenced sample was peripheral blood mononuclear cells. V is TRBV7-9 and J is TRBJ1-1; D is ambiguous. CDR3 in amino acids: CASSSTTGPEAFF. The sequenced CDR3 bases are TGTGCCAGCAGCTCCACGACGGGTCCCGAA.